The sequence of this T cell receptor beta chain was determined in a study of blood T cells in healthy people across ages. This CDR3 comprises 13 residues. V was cut by 4 bases and J by 6 bases, with 12 bases left in between. Germline loops: CDR1 MGHRA, CDR2 YSYEKL. Alongside a J-beta primer mix, a sample-barcoded 5' primer served in a second PCR lasting roughly 6 to 11 cycles. TCRdb re-derived calls from the 5' RACE reads in MiXCR, one entry per CDR3 protein. The sample shows roughly 1.5 million distinct CDR3 sequences, approximately 39% of them seen only once. What was sequenced was blood. This clonotype was obtained from a woman aged 18-29 years in good health. The chain links TRBV4-1 to TRBJ1-1, with D possibly TRBD1 on 5 matching bases. As DNA, the CDR3 is TGCGCCAGCAGCCCTTCGGGGGACCCTGAAGCTTTCTTT. It encodes CASSPSGDPEAFF.